These 2 T cell receptor beta chains were all obtained from the same sample, sequenced in a study of T cells in Graves' hyperthyroidism and ophthalmopathy. What was amplified from RNA transcripts were TCR beta CDR3 regions. During a first-round RT-PCR of the TCR CDR3, the HTBI primer set was used. TCRdb called the multiplex PCR reads again in MiXCR, with one record for every CDR3 protein. This table holds about 640,000 distinct CDR3 sequences, approximately 42% found once. Sequencing input: peripheral blood or thyroid tissue (not recorded which). All receptors derive from an adult man with Graves' disease, either hyperthyroidism or ophthalmopathy (not recorded which).

This clonotype was observed a handful of times. V and J are TRBV29-1 and TRBJ1-2; no clear D gene. CDR1 is SQVTM and CDR2 is ANQGSEA in the germline V gene. Trimming pared 5 bases from V and 3 bases from J, leaving 10 bases between. This CDR3 spans 12 amino acids. The CDR3 loop is CSVTGWDYGYTF. The CDR3 coding sequence is TGCAGCGTTACGGGTTGGGACTATGGCTACACCTTC.

This chain joins TRBV7-8 and TRBJ1-6; the match to TRBD1 covers 7 bases. The CDR3 is 14 amino acids. Germline assignment: CDR1 SGHVS and CDR2 FQNEAQ. The ends lost 4 bases at V and 13 bases at J; junction bases unmatched: 10. The CDR3 coding sequence is TGTGCCAGCAGCTCACCACAGGGGATAGTGCCCCTCCACTTT. It specifies CASSSPQGIVPLHF.